The clone carrying this T cell receptor (beta chain) has more than one count but fewer than ten. The target antigen is unknown. This record comes from a study of T cell responses to AZD1222 COVID-19 vaccine. Study results and limitations: Seropositive status at baseline applied to only a handful of AZD1222 recipients. Spike-specific TCR depth and breadth grew after two AZD1222 doses.

The assay was immunoSEQ multiplex PCR, and TCRdb's table has in-frame clones only and misses some. The sample holds roughly 49,000 clones, 60% to 85% seen once. The germline CDR1 and CDR2 sequences are SGHRS and YFSETQ. V lost 4 bases and J lost 4, with 8 bases in between. The CDR3 runs to 13 residues. The receptor's source is an adult in good health. This sample comprised peripheral blood, obtained on day 0 of AZD1222 vaccination. The rearrangement uses TRBV5-1 and TRBJ2-2; D uncertain. CDR3: CASSPSFTGELFF. The CDR3 nucleotides are TGCGCCAGCAGCCCCTCCTTCACCGGGGAGCTGTTTTTT.